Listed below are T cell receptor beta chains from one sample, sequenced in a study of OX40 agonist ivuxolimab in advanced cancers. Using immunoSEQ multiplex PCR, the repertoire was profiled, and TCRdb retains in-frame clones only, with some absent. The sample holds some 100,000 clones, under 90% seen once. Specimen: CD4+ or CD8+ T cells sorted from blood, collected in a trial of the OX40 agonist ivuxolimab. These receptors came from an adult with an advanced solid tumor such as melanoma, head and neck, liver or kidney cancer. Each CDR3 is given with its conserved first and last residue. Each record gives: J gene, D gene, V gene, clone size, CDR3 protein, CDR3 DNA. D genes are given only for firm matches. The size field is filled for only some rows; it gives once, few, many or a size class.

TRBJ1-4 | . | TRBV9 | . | CASSVDRANEKLFF | TGTGCCAGCAGCGTCGATAGGGCTAATGAAAAACTGTTTTTT
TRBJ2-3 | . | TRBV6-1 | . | CASSRPSADTQYF | TGTGCCAGCAGTCGCCCAAGCGCCGATACGCAGTATTTT
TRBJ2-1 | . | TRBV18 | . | CASSPLVVLGGLSYNEQFF | TGTGCCAGCTCACCCCTGGTGGTTTTGGGGGGGCTTTCCTACAATGAGCAGTTCTTC
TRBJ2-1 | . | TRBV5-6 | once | CASSFGQVNYNEQFF | TGTGCCAGCAGCTTCGGTCAGGTGAATTACAATGAGCAGTTCTTC
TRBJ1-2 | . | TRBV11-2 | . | CASSLANGRDGYTF | TGTGCCAGCAGCTTAGCCAACGGGAGGGATGGCTACACCTTC
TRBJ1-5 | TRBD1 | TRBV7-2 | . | CASSRQGASQPQHF | TGTGCCAGCAGTCGACAGGGGGCGAGTCAGCCCCAGCATTTT
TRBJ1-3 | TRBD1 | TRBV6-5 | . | CASSYDREPGNTIYF | TGTGCCAGCAGTTACGACAGGGAGCCTGGAAACACCATATATTTT
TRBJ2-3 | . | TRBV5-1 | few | CASRRDTTDTQYF | TGCGCCAGCAGACGGGACACCACAGATACGCAGTATTTT
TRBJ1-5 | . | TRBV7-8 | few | CASSLTDSNQPQHF | TGTGCCAGCAGCCTAACAGATAGCAATCAGCCCCAGCATTTT
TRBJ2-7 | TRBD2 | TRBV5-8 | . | CASSWMGVGTGLREQYF | TGTGCCAGCAGCTGGATGGGGGTGGGGACGGGACTACGGGAGCAGTACTTC
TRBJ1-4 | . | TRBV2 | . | CASSSEVNEKLFF | TGTGCCAGCAGTTCAGAAGTTAATGAAAAACTGTTTTTT
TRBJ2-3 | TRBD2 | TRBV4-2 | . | CASSHTFRAGAGTDTQYF | TGTGCCAGCAGCCACACCTTCAGGGCGGGAGCTGGGACAGATACGCAGTATTTT
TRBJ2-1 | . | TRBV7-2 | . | CASSLARYNEQFF | TGTGCCAGCAGCTTAGCTAGGTACAATGAGCAGTTCTTC
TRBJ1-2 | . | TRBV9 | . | CASSPHSEGLYGYTF | TGTGCCAGCAGCCCCCATAGTGAAGGTCTCTATGGCTACACCTTC
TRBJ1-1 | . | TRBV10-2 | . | CASSEPQLGANTEAFF | TGCGCCAGCAGTGAGCCGCAGTTGGGGGCGAACACTGAAGCTTTCTTT
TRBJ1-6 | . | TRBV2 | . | CASSDEGRRDSPLHF | TGTGCCAGCAGTGACGAAGGGCGGAGGGATTCACCCCTCCACTTT
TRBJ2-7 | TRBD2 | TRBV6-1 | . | CASTLAGGFYEQYF | TGTGCCAGCACCTTAGCGGGAGGTTTTTACGAGCAGTACTTC
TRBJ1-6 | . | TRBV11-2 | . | CASSWPMEGGRDSPLHF | TGTGCCAGCAGCTGGCCAATGGAGGGGGGACGGGATTCACCCCTCCACTTT
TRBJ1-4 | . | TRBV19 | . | CASSIAQGSEKLFF | TGTGCCAGTAGTATAGCCCAGGGGAGTGAAAAACTGTTTTTT
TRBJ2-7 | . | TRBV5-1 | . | CASSHPDAGSYEQYF | TGCGCCAGCAGCCACCCGGACGCGGGCTCCTACGAGCAGTACTTC
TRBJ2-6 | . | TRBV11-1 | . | CASSLDGIGANVLTF | TGTGCCAGCAGCTTAGACGGGATTGGGGCCAACGTCCTGACTTTC
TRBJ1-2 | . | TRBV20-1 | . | CSAVFSEGYTF | TGCAGTGCTGTCTTTTCCGAGGGCTACACCTTC
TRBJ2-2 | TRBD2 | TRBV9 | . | CASSVEGTSGGSTGELFF | TGTGCCAGCAGCGTAGAGGGGACTAGCGGGGGTAGCACCGGGGAGCTGTTTTTT
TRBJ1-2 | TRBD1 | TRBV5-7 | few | CASSVQGNLRYGYTF | TGTGCCAGCAGCGTACAGGGGAATCTTCGCTATGGCTACACCTTC
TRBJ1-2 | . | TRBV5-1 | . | CASSLDRLPNYGYTF | TGCGCCAGCAGCTTGGATAGACTCCCTAACTATGGCTACACCTTC
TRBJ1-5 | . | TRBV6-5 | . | CASRRRSGGDQPQHF | TGTGCCAGCAGAAGACGGAGTGGTGGGGATCAGCCCCAGCATTTT
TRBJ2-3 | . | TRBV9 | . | CASRGPANTQYF | TGTGCCAGCAGGGGGCCAGCAAATACGCAGTATTTT
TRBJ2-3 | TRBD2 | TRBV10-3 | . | CAISEPPGAGGRADTQYF | TGTGCCATCAGTGAGCCGCCCGGGGCGGGGGGGCGGGCAGATACGCAGTATTTT
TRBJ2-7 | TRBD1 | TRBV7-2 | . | CASSQQGASYEQYF | TGTGCCAGCAGCCAACAGGGGGCGTCCTACGAGCAGTACTTC
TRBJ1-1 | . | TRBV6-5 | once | CASQWEGAKAFF | TGTGCCAGCCAGTGGGAGGGCGCGAAAGCTTTCTTT
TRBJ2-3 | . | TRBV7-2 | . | CASSPRTGREGTQYF | TGTGCCAGCAGCCCGCGGACAGGGCGGGAGGGTACGCAGTATTTT
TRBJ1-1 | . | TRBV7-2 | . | CASSPQGREAFF | TGTGCCAGCAGCCCCCAGGGCCGTGAAGCTTTCTTT
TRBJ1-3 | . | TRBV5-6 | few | CASSLRGSSGNTIYF | TGTGCCAGCAGCTTGCGGGGTTCTTCTGGAAACACCATATATTTT
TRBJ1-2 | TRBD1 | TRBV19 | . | CASSIRQGIDLYTF | TGTGCCAGTAGTATCCGACAGGGGATCGATCTCTACACCTTC